These 5 T cell receptor beta chains came from one sample sequenced in a study of blood T cell repertoires in COVID-19. Sequencing was performed with immunoSEQ multiplex PCR; in TCRdb, only in-frame clones are kept and a portion is missing. The table lists around 400,000 clones, approximately 89% of them singletons, with less than 2% in the top ten. The sequencing input was PBMCs or T cells enriched from blood (not recorded which). Receptors were obtained from a woman in her thirties who had recovered from COVID-19.

This chain joins TRBV15 and TRBJ2-3, with no clear D. The CDR3 extends over 12 amino acids. Trimming stripped 5 bases from V and 6 bases from J, with 9 bases between. CDR1 is LNHNV and CDR2 is YYDKDF in the germline V gene (reference sequence). The CDR3 here is CATSLSVDTQYF. In DNA form, the CDR3 reads TGTGCCACCAGCCTTTCCGTGGATACGCAGTATTTT.

The chain employs TRBV12-3 or TRBV12-4 and TRBJ1-2, with D possibly TRBD1 on 5 matching bases. The V end lost 2 bases, the J end lost 7 bases, and 11 bases lay between the germline ends. The CDR3 covers 13 residues. The CDR3 sequence: CASSLTDRGGYTF. As DNA, the CDR3 is TGTGCCAGCAGTTTAACGGATAGGGGTGGCTACACCTTC.

The chain links TRBV29-1 to TRBJ2-7, with 7 bases that match TRBD2. The germline gives CDR1 SQVTM, CDR2 ANQGSEA. This CDR3 comprises 15 residues. Germline trimming cut 1 base from V and 5 bases from J; bases unmatched to any gene: 11. CDR3 region: CSVEGGAAGLNEQYF. CDR3 in DNA: TGCAGCGTTGAAGGCGGTGCAGCGGGACTGAACGAGCAGTACTTC.

The J gene is TRBJ2-1, the V gene TRBV7-3; D possibly corresponds to TRBD2 (6 bases). This CDR3 is built from 15 residues. Between the trimmed V and J ends, which lost 3 bases and 6 bases, there was a span of 15 bases. Germline V gene sequence: CDR1 SGHTA, CDR2 FQGTGA. CDR3 sequence reads: CASSFRGYAVNEQFF. The CDR3 region has the DNA TGTGCCAGCAGCTTCCGGGGGTACGCGGTCAATGAGCAGTTCTTC.

J is TRBJ1-4 and V is TRBV15; D uncertain. The CDR3 runs to 15 residues. V was pared by 1 base and J by 7 bases, with 13 bases between. The germline gives CDR1 LNHNV, CDR2 YYDKDF (reference sequence). Written as DNA, the CDR3 is TGTGCCACCAGCAGAGCCGTATTAACTGGTGAAAAACTGTTTTTT. It encodes CATSRAVLTGEKLFF.